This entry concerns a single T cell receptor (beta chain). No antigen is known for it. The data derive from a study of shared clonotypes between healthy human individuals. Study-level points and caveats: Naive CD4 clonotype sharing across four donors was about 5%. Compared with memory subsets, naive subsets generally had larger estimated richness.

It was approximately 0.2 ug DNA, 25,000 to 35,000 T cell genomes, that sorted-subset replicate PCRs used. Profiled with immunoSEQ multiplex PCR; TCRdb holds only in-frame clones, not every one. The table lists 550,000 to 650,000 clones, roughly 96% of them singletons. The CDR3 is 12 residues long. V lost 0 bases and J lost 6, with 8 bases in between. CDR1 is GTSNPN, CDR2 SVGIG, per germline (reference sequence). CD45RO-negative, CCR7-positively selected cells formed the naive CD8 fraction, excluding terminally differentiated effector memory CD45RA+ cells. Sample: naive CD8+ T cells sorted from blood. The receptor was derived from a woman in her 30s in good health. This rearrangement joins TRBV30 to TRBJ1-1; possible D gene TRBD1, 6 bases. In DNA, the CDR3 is TGTGCCTGGAGTGTAGGGGGTTCTGAAGCTTTCTTT. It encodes CAWSVGGSEAFF.